This entry features one T cell receptor (beta chain) sequence. Its antigen specificity is not known. No base-level quality is on record; no much larger clone is a single base apart. These data come from a study of blood T cell repertoires in COVID-19 (dated by TCRdb to between 2020 and 2021). Regarding the study in general: Samples covering the acute and convalescent phases of COVID-19 were provided by collaborators in the United States, Italy and Spain. The prospective study material was composed of cDNA or gDNA derived from T cells, B-cell-depleted T cells, or PBMCs. The dataset comprised deeply sampled blood TCRbeta repertoires from subjects exposed to, actively infected with, or recovered from COVID-19. A freely available public database, intended as a resource for researchers studying the immune response to SARS-CoV-2, is where the repertoires were released. The samples were drawn from two sources: the first 160 participants of the ongoing ImmuneRACE study, and 1,000 to 1,500 subjects contributed by 6 global collaborators. Nearly every sample came with metadata listing a de-identified subject ID, COVID-19 status, age in years and sex. Where available, HLA class I and class II types were obtained from metadata supplied by the sample provider rather than from assay-based typing. The investigation overall reported the following: How much clinical and demographic metadata was included differed by source and by participant, and the metadata was provided uncurated.

From the cysteine up to the phenylalanine, the CDR3 has a length of 15 residues. Only the CDR3 DNA is retained, 45 bases long and in frame from the first base. From the germline V gene (reference sequence), CDR1 is PRHDT and CDR2 is FYEKMQ. V is pruned by 5 bases and J by 2 bases, leaving 2 bases of the junction without a gene match. TCRbeta CDR3 regions were amplified from genomic DNA by means of the immunoSEQ Assay, a bias-controlled multiplex PCR. Per the authors' processing: Within the assay, amplification of reference gene primers was used to estimate how many nucleated cells each sample contained. To quantify the absolute abundance of each unique TCRbeta CDR3 rearrangement, sequence reads were collapsed and filtered. For each sample, productive Simpson clonality was calculated as the square root of Simpson's diversity index across productive rearrangements. TCRdb obtained this table from immuneACCESS and retained in-frame rearrangements with V and J assigned. These tables miss some clones; where compared with another copy, unresolved V genes account for less than half of the shortfall, and the remainder is unexplained. The DNA gave D and trimming, while V, J and clone size come from that table. In this sample the table shows some 240,000 clones, 70% to 90% of which occur a single time. The ten largest clonotypes hold about 3.3% of the sample.

Enrolling through a virtual design, the prospective study's participants ranged in age from roughly 18 to 90 years and lived across around 25 United States geographic areas. Cohort assignment in the prospective study relied on participant-reported clinical history from a screening survey and a study questionnaire. Each participant in the prospective study had whole blood, serum and a nasopharyngeal or oropharyngeal swab collected by mobile phlebotomists. Over an approximately two-month period, participants in the prospective study had the option of providing additional blood draws and questionnaires. Blood samples from the prospective study were shipped frozen or at room temperature prior to DNA extraction.

Rearrangement joined TRBV13 to TRBJ2-7; 14 central bases correspond to TRBD2. This clonotype originated in a middle-aged woman with acute COVID-19. The source material was PBMCs or T cells enriched from blood (not recorded which). The CDR3 protein is CASSAGLAGAYEQYF. The nucleotides read TGTGCCAGCAGCGCGGGACTAGCGGGAGCCTACGAGCAGTACTTC.